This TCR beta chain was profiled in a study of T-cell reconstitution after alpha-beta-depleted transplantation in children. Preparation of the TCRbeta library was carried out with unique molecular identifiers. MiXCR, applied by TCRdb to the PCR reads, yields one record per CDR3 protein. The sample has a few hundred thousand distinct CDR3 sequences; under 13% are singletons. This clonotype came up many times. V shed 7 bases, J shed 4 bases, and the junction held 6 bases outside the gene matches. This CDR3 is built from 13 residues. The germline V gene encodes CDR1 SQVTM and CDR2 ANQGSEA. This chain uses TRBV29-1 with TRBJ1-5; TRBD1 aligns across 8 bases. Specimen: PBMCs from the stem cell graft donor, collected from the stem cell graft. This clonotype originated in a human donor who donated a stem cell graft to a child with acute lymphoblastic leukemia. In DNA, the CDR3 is TGCAGCGCTCGGACAGGGTGGAATCAGCCCCAGCATTTT. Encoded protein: CSARTGWNQPQHF. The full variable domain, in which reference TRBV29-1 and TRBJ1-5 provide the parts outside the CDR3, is SAVISQKPSRDICQRGTSLTIQCQVDSQVTMMFWYRQQPGQSLTLIATANQGSEATYESGFVIDKFPISRPNLTFSTLTVSNMSPEDSSIYLCSARTGWNQPQHFGDGTRLSIL.